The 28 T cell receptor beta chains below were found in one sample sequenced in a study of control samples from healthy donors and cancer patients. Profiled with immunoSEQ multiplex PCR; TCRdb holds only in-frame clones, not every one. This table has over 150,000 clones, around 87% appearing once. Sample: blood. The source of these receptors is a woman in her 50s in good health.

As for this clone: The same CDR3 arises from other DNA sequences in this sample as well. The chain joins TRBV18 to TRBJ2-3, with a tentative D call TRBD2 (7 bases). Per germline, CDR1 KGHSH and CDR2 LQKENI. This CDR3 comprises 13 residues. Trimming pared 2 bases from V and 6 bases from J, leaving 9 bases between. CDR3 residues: CASSPAGADTQYF. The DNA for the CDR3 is TGTGCCAGCTCACCAGCGGGGGCGGATACGCAGTATTTT.

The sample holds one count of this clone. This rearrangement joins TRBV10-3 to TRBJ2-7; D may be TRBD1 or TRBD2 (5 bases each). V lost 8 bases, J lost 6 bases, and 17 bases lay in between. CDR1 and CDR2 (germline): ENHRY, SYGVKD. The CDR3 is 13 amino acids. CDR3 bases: TGTGCCATCGGCGCTCCGGGGCCTGGCGAGCAGTACTTC. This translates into CAIGAPGPGEQYF.

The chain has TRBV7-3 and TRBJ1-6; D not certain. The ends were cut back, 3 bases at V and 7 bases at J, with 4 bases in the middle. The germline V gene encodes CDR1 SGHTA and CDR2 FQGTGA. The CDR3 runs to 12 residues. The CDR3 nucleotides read TGTGCCAGCAGCTTGAGCAATTCACCCCTCCACTTT. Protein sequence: CASSLSNSPLHF. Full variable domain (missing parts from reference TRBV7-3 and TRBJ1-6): GAGVSQTPSNKVTEKGKYVELRCDPISGHTALYWYRQSLGQGPEFLIYFQGTGAADDSGLPNDRFFAVRPEGSVSTLKIQRTERGDSAVYLCASSLSNSPLHFGNGTRLTVT.

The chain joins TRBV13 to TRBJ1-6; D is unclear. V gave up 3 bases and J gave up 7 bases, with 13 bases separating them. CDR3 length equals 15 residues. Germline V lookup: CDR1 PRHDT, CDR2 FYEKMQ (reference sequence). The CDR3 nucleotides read TGTGCCAGCAGCTTTACCTTGGAGGGAAATTCACCCCTCCACTTT. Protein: CASSFTLEGNSPLHF. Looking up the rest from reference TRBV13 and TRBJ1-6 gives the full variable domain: AAGVIQSPRHLIKEKRETATLKCYPIPRHDTVYWYQQGPGQDPQFLISFYEKMQSDKGSIPDRFSAQQFSDYHSELNMSSLELGDSALYFCASSFTLEGNSPLHFGNGTRLTVT.

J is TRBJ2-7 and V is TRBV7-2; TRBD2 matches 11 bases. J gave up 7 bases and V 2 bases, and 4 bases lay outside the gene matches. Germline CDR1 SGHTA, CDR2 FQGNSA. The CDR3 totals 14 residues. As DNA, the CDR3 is TGTGCCAGCAGCTTAACTAGCGGGAGAGATGAGCAGTACTTC. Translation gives CASSLTSGRDEQYF.

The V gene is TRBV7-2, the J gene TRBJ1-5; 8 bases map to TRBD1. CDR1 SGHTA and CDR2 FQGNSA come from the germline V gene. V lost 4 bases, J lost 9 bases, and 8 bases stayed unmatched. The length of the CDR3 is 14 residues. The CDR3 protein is CASSWRQGKGPQHF. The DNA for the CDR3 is TGTGCCAGCAGCTGGAGACAGGGGAAAGGGCCCCAGCATTTT.

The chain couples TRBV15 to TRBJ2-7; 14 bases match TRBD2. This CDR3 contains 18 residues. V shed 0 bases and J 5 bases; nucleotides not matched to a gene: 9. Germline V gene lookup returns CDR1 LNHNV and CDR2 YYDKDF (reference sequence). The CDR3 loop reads CATSRETTGTSGSDEQYF. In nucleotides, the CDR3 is TGTGCCACCAGCAGAGAGACAACCGGGACTAGCGGGAGTGACGAGCAGTACTTC. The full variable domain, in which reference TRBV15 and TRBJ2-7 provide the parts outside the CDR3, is DAMVIQNPRYQVTQFGKPVTLSCSQTLNHNVMYWYQQKSSQAPKLLFHYYDKDFNNEADTPDNFQSRRPNTSFCFLDIRSPGLGDTAMYLCATSRETTGTSGSDEQYFGPGTRLTVT.

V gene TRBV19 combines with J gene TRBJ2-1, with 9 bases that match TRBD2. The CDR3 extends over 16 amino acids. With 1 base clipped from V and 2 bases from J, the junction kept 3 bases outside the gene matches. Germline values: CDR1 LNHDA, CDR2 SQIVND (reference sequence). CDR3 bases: TGTGCCAGTAGTATAGGAGCGGGGGGCCCCTACAATGAGCAGTTCTTC. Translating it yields CASSIGAGGPYNEQFF. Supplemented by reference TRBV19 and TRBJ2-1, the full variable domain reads DGGITQSPKYLFRKEGQNVTLSCEQNLNHDAMYWYRQDPGQGLRLIYYSQIVNDFQKGDIAEGYSVSREKKESFPLTVTSAQKNPTAFYLCASSIGAGGPYNEQFFGPGTRLTVL.

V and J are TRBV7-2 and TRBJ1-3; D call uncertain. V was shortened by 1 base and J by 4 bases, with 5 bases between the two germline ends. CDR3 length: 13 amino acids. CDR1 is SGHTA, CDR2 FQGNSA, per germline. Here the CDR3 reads CASSLVVGNTIYF. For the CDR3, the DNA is TGTGCCAGCAGCTTAGTTGTGGGAAACACCATATATTTT.

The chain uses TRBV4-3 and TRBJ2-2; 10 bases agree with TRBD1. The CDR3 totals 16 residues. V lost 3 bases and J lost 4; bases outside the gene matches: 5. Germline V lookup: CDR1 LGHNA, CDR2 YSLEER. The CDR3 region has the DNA TGCGCCAGCAGCCAGGAGACAGGGGGCGGCACCGGGGAGCTGTTTTTT. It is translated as CASSQETGGGTGELFF.

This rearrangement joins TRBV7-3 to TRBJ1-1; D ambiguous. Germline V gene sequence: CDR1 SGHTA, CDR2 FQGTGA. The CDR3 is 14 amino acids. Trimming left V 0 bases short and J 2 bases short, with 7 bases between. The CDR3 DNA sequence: TGTGCCAGCAGCTTAACGGGGAGTAACACTGAAGCTTTCTTT. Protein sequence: CASSLTGSNTEAFF.

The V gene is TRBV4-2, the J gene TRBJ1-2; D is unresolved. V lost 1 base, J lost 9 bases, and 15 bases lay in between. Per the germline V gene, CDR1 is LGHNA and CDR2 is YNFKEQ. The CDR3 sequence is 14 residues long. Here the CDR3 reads CASSQGTAAVSYTF. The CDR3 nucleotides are TGTGCCAGCAGCCAAGGAACGGCCGCTGTAAGCTACACCTTC.

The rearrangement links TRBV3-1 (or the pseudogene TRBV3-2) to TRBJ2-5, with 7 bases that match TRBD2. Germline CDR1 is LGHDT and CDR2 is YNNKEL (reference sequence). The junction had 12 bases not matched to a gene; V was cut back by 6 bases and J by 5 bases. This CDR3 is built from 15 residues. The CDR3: CASRSAGTVGETQYF. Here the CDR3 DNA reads TGTGCCAGCAGATCAGCGGGGACCGTCGGGGAGACCCAGTACTTC.

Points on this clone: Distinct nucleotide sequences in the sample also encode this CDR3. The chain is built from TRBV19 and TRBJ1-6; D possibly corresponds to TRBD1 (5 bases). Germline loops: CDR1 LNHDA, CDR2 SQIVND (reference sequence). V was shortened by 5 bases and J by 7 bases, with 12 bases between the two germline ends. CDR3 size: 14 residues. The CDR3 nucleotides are TGTGCCAGTAGTTTAGTGGGGACCAATTCACCCCTCCACTTT. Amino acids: CASSLVGTNSPLHF.

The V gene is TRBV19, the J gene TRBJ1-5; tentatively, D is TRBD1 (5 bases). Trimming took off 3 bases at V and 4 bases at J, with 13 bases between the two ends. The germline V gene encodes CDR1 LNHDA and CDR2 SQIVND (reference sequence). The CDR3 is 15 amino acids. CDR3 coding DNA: TGTGCCAGTAGTATGGCTCGGGACGGTAATCAGCCCCAGCATTTT. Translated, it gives CASSMARDGNQPQHF. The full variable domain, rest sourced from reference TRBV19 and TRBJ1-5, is DGGITQSPKYLFRKEGQNVTLSCEQNLNHDAMYWYRQDPGQGLRLIYYSQIVNDFQKGDIAEGYSVSREKKESFPLTVTSAQKNPTAFYLCASSMARDGNQPQHFGDGTRLSIL.

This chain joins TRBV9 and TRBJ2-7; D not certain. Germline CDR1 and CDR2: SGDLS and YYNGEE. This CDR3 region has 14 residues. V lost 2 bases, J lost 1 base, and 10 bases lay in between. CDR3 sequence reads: CASSVQVFSYEQYF. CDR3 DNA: TGTGCCAGCAGCGTTCAGGTTTTTTCCTACGAGCAGTACTTC.

This chain's CDR3 is CASSESIGAGGTSGELFF. CDR3 DNA: TGCGCCAGCAGTGAGTCGATAGGAGCGGGGGGGACGTCCGGGGAGCTGTTTTTT. The V and J genes are TRBV10-2 and TRBJ2-2; 10 bases agree with TRBD2. The CDR3 consists of 18 residues. V lost 0 bases and J lost 6; bases outside the gene matches: 10. Germline V gene sequence: CDR1 WSHSY, CDR2 SAAADI.

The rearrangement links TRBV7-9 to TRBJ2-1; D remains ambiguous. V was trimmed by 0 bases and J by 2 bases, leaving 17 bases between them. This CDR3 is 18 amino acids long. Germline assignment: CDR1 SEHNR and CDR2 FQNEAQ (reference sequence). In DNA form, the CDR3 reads TGTGCCAGCAGCTTAGCGGGTATAGCCGAAGGAACCTACAATGAGCAGTTCTTC. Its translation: CASSLAGIAEGTYNEQFF.

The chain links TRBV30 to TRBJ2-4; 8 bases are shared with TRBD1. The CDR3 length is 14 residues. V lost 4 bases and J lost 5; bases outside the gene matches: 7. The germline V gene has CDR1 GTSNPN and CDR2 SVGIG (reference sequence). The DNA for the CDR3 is TGTGCCTGGACCCTCAGGGGGCGGGAAAACATTCAGTACTTC. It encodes CAWTLRGRENIQYF.

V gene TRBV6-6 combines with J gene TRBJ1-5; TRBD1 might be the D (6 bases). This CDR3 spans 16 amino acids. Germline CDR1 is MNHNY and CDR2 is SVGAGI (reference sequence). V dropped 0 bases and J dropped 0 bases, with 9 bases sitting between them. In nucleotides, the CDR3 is TGTGCCAGCAGTTACTCACAGGGTTATAGCAATCAGCCCCAGCATTTT. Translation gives CASSYSQGYSNQPQHF.

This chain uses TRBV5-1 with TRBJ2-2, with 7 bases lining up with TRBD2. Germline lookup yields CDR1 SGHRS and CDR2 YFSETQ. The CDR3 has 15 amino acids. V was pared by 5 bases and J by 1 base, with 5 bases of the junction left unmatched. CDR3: CASRRGGENTGELFF. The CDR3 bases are TGCGCCAGCAGAAGGGGAGGGGAGAACACCGGGGAGCTGTTTTTT.

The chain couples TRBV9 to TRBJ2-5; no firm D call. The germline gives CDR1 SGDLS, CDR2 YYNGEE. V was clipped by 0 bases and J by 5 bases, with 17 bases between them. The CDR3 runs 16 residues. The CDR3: CASSVASIGVGETQYF. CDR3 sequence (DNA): TGTGCCAGCAGCGTAGCTTCGATAGGCGTGGGGGAGACCCAGTACTTC.

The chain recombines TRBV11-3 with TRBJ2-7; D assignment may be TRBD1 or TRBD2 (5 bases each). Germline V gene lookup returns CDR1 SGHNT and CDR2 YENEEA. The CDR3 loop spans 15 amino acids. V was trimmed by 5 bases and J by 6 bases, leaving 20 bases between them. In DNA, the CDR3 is TGTGCCAGCAGCCCCGCCTCCGGGACCCATAGCGAGCAGTACTTC. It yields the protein CASSPASGTHSEQYF.

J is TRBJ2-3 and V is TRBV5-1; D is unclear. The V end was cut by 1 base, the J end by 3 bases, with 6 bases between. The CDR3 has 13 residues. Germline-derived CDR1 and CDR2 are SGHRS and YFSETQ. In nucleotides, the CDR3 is TGCGCCAGCAGCTTGCGGCAGACAGATACGCAGTATTTT. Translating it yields CASSLRQTDTQYF. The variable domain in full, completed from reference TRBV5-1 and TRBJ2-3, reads KAGVTQTPRYLIKTRGQQVTLSCSPISGHRSVSWYQQTPGQGLQFLFEYFSETQRNKGNFPGRFSGRQFSNSRSEMNVSTLELGDSALYLCASSLRQTDTQYFGPGTRLTVL.

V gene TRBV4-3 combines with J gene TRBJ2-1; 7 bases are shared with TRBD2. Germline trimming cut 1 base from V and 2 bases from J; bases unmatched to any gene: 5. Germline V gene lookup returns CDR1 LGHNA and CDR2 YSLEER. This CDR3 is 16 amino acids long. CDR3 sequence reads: CASSQGLGTTYNEQFF. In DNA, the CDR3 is TGCGCCAGCAGCCAAGGGTTAGGGACTACCTACAATGAGCAGTTCTTC.

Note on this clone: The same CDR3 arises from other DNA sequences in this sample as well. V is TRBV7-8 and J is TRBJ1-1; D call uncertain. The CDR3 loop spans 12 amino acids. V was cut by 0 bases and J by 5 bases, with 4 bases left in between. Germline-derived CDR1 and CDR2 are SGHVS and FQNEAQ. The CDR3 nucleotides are TGTGCCAGCAGCTTAGCGGGAACTGAAGCTTTCTTT. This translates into CASSLAGTEAFF.

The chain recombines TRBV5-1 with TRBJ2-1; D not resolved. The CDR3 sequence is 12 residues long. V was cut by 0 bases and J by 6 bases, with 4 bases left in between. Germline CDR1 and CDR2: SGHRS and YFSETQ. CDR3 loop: CASSLDRNEQFF. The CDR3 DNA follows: TGCGCCAGCAGCTTGGACCGCAATGAGCAGTTCTTC.

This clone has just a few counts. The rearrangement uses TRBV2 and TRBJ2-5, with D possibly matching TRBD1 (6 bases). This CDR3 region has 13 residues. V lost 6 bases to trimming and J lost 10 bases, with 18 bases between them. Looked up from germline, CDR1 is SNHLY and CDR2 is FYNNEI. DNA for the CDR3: TGTGCCAGCAGCCCGGCAGGGGAGAGGGACCAGTACTTC. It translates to CASSPAGERDQYF.